The clone carrying this T cell receptor beta chain was counted once. Antigen: not known. This record comes from a study of circulating and synovial CD4+ cells in juvenile arthritis. Losses at the gene ends were 5 bases for V and 5 bases for J; bases not matched to a gene: 7. Germline CDR1 is MDHEN and CDR2 is SYDVKM. The CDR3 is made up of 16 amino acids. Clones were sequenced by immunoSEQ multiplex PCR, and TCRdb holds only the in-frame ones, with some missing. The sample contains 30,000 to 40,000 clones, about 95% of which appear only once. The study, taken as a whole, reports: Some such blood samples were as oligoclonal as synovium. T cell genome counts differed by at least an order of magnitude between CPL and CD4 samples. Vbeta family usage analysis did not detect the pathogenic-like versus bulk difference. Deeper sequencing increased measured overlap with synovial clonotypes.

This TCR was sampled from a human donor with juvenile idiopathic arthritis. The rearrangement joins TRBV28 to TRBJ2-7; TRBD2 agrees at 15 bases. The sequenced sample consisted of CD4+ T cells from blood. CDR3 loop: CASSLGLAGGFNEQYF. The CDR3 DNA reads as TGTGCCAGCAGTCTCGGACTAGCGGGGGGGTTCAACGAGCAGTACTTC.